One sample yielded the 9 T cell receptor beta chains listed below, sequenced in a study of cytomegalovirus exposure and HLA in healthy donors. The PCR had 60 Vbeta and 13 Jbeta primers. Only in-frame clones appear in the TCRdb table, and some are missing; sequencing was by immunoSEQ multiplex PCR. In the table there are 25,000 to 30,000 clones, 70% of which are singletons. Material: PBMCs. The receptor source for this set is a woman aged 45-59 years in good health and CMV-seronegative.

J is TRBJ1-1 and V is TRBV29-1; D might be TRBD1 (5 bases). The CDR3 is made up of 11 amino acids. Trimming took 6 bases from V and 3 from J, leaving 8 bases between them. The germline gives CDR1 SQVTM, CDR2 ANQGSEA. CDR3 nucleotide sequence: TGCAGCGTCGACAGCGACACTGAAGCTTTCTTT. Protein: CSVDSDTEAFF.

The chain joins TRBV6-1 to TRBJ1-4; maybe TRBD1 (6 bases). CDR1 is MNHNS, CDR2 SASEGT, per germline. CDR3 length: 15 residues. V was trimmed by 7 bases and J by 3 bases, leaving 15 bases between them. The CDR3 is CASKLYGQSNEKLFF. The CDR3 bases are TGTGCCAGCAAATTATACGGACAGTCTAATGAAAAACTGTTTTTT.

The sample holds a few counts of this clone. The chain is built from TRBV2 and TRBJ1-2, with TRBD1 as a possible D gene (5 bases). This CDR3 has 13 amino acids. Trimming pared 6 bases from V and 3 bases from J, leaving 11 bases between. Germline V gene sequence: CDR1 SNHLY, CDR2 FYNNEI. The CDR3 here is CASRVAGHYGYTF. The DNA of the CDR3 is TGTGCCAGCAGGGTGGCAGGGCACTATGGCTACACCTTC.

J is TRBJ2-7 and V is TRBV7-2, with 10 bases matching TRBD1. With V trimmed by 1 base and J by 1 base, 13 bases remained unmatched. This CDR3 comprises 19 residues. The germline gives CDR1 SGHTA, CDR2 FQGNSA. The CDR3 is CASSLVSSGGTGVSYEQYF. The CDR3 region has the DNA TGTGCCAGCAGCTTAGTCAGCAGTGGAGGGACAGGGGTGTCCTACGAGCAGTACTTC.

CDR3 sequence: CSVASDRATRGYTF. The CDR3 DNA sequence: TGCAGCGTGGCTTCGGACAGGGCGACCCGAGGCTACACCTTC. The chain has TRBV29-1 and TRBJ1-2; 8 bases match TRBD1. J was trimmed by 8 bases and V by 6 bases; bases with no gene match: 14. The CDR3 loop spans 14 amino acids. Germline CDR1 reads SQVTM; CDR2 reads ANQGSEA.

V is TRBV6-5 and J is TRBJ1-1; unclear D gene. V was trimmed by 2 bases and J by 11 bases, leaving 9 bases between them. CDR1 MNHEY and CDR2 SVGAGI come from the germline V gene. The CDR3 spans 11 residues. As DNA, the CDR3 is TGTGCCAGCAGTTACGAGGGTTTGGCTTTCTTT. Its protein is CASSYEGLAFF.

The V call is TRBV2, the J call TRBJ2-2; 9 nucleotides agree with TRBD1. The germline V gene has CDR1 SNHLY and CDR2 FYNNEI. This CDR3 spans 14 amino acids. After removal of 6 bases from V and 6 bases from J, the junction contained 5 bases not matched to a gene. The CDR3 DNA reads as TGTGCCAGCAGGCGGACAGGGGAGGCCGGGGAGCTGTTTTTT. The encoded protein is CASRRTGEAGELFF.

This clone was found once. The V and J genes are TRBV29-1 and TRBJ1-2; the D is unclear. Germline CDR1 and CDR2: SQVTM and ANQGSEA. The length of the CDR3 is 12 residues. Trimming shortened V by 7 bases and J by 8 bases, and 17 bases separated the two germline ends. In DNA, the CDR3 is TGCAGCGGGGGATCGGGGAATGGAGGCTACACCTTC. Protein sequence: CSGGSGNGGYTF.

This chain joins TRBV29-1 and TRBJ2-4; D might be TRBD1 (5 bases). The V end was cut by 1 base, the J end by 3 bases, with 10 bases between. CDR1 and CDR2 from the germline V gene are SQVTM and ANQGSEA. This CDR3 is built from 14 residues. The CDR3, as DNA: TGCAGCGTTGAAGTTTCAGGGTACAAAAACATTCAGTACTTC. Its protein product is CSVEVSGYKNIQYF.